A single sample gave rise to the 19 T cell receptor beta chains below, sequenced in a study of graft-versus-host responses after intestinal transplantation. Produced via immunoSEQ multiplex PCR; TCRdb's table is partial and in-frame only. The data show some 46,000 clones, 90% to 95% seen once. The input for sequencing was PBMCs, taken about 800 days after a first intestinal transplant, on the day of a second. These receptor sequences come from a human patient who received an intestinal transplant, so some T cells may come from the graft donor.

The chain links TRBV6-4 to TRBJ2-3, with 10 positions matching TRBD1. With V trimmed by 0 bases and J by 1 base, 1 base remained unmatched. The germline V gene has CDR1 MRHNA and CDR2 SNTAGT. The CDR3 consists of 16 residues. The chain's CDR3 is CASSDSTGGGTDTQYF. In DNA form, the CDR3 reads TGTGCCAGCAGTGACTCGACAGGGGGCGGCACAGATACGCAGTATTTT.

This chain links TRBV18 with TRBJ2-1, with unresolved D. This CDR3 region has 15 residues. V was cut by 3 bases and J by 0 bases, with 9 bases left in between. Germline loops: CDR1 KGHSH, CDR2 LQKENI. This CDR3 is CASSPPSSSYNEQFF. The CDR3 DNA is TGTGCCAGCTCACCTCCATCGAGCTCCTACAATGAGCAGTTCTTC.

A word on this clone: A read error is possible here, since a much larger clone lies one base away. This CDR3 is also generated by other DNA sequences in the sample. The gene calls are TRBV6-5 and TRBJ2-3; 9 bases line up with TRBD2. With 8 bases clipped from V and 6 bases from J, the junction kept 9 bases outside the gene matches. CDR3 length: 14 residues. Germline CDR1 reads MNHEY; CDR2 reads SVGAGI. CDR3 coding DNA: TGTGCCAGCCGTGGGGCGGGAGGGGGGGATACGCAGTATTTT. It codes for CASRGAGGGDTQYF.

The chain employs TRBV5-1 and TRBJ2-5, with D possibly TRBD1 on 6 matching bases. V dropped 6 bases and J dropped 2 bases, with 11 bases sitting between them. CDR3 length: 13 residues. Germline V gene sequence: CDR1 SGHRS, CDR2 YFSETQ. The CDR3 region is CASTGTPQETQYF. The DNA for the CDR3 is TGCGCCAGCACCGGGACACCTCAAGAGACCCAGTACTTC.

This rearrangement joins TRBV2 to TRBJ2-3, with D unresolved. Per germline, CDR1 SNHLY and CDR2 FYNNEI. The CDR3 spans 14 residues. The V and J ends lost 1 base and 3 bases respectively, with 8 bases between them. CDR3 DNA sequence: TGTGCCAGCAGTGAAGGTCGAGAGACAGATACGCAGTATTTT. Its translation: CASSEGRETDTQYF.

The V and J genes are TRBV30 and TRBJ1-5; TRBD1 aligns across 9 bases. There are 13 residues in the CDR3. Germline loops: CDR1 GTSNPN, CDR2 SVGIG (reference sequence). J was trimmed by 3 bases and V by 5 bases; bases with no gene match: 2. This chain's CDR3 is CAWAQGANQPQHF. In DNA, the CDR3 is TGTGCCTGGGCACAGGGGGCCAATCAGCCCCAGCATTTT.

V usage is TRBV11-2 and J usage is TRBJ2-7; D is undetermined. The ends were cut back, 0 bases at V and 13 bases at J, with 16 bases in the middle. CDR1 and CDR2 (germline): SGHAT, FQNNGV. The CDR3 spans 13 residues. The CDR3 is CASSLDLPGQAYF. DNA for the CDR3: TGTGCCAGCAGCTTAGATCTCCCGGGTCAGGCATACTTC.

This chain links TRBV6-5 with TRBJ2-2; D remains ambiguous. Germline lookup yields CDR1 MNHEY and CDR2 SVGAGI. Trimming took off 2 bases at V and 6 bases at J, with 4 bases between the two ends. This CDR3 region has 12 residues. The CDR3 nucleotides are TGTGCCAGCAGTTACCTTTCCGGGGAGCTGTTTTTT. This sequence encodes CASSYLSGELFF.

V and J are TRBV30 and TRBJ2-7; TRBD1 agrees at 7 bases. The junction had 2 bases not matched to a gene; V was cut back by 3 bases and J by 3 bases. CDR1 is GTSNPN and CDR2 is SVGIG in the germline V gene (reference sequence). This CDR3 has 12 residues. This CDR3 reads CAWSAGGYEQYF. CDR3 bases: TGTGCCTGGAGCGCAGGGGGCTACGAGCAGTACTTC.

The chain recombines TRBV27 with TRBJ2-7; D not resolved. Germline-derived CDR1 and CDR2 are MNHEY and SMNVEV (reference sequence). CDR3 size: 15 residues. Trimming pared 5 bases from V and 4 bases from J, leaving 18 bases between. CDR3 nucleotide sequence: TGTGCCAGCAGTCAACGAGGCCAACATTTTTACGAGCAGTACTTC. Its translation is CASSQRGQHFYEQYF.

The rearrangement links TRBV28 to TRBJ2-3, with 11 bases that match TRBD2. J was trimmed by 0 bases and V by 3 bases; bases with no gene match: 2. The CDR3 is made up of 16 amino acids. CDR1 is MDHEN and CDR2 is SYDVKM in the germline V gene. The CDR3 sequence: CASSLGLAESTDTQYF. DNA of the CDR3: TGTGCCAGCAGTTTGGGACTAGCGGAGAGCACAGATACGCAGTATTTT.

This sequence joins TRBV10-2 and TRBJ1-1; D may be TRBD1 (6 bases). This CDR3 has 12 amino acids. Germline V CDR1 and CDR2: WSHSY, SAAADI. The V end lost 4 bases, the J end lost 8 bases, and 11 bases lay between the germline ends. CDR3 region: CASSATGIEAFF. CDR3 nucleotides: TGCGCCAGCAGTGCTACAGGGATAGAAGCTTTCTTT.

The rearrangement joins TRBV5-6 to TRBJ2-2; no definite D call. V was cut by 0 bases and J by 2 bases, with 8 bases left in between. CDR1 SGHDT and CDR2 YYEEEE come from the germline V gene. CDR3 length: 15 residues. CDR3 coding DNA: TGTGCCAGCAGCTTGGAAGGGTTTAACACCGGGGAGCTGTTTTTT. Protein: CASSLEGFNTGELFF.

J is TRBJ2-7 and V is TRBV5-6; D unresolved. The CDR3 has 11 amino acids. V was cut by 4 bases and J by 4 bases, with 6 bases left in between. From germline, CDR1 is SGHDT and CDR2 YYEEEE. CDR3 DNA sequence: TGTGCCAGCAGCCAATTTTACGAGCAGTACTTC. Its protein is CASSQFYEQYF.

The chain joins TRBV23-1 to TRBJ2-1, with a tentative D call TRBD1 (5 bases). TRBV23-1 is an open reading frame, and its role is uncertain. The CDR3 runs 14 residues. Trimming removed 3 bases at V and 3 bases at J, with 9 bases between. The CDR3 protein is CASSHRDSYNEQFF. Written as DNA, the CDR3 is TGCGCCAGCAGTCATCGTGACAGCTACAATGAGCAGTTCTTC.

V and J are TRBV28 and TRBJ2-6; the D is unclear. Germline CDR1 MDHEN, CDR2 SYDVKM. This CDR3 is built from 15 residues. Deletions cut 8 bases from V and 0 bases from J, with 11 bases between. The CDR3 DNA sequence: TGTGCCAGCGGTAGTTACGCCTCTGGGGCCAACGTCCTGACTTTC. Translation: CASGSYASGANVLTF.

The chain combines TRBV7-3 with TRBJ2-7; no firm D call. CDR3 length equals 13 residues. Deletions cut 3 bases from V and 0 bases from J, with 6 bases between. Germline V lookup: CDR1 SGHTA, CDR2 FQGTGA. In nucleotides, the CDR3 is TGTGCCAGCAGCTTCGGTGGCTCCTACGAGCAGTACTTC. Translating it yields CASSFGGSYEQYF.

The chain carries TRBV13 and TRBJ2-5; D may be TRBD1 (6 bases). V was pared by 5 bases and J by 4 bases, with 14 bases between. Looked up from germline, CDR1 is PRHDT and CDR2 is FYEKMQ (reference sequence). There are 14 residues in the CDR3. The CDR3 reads CASSVGTPRETQYF. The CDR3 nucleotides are TGTGCCAGCAGCGTCGGGACACCCCGAGAGACCCAGTACTTC.

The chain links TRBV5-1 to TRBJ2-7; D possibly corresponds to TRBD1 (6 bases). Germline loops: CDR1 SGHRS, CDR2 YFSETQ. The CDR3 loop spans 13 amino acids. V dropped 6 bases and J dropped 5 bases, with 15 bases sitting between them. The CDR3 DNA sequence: TGCGCCAGCAAAGAGGGGGAACCCCACGAGCAGTACTTC. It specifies CASKEGEPHEQYF.